The clone carrying this T cell receptor beta chain was found a few times. There are 18 residues in the CDR3. The germline V and J ends were trimmed by 5 bases and 5 bases, with 26 bases remaining between them. Germline lookup yields CDR1 MNHEY and CDR2 SMNVEV (reference sequence). This sample is part of a study of patients and donors after allogeneic stem cell transplantation. TCRdb redid the calling of the RT-PCR reads with MiXCR, one entry per CDR3 protein. The sample consists of more than 850,000 distinct CDR3 sequences, roughly 18% of them appearing once. The sample consisted of blood, either unsorted or a sorted T cell fraction (not recorded which). The clonotype originates from a human donor who was either an allogeneic HSCT recipient or a stem cell or donor lymphocyte infusion donor (not recorded which). It is not recorded whose cells these are; they may come from a transplant donor. V usage is TRBV27 and J usage is TRBJ2-3, with D perhaps matching TRBD2 (6 bases). The CDR3 nucleotides read TGTGCCAGCAGTCCCCCGATTCTCCGGGAGAGGTTTGGAGATACGCAGTATTTT. It encodes CASSPPILRERFGDTQYF.